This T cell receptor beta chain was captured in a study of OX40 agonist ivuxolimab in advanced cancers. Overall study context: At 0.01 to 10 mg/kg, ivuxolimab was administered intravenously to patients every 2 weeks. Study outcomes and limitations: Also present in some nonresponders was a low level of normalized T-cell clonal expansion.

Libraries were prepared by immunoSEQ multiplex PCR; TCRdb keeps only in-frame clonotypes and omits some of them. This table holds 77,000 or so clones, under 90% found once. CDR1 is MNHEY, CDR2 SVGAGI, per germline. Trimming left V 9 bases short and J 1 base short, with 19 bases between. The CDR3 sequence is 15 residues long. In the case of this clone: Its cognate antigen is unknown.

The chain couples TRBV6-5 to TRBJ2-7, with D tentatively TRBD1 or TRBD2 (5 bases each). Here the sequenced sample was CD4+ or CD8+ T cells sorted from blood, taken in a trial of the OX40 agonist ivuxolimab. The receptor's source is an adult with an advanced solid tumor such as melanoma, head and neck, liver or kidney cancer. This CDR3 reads CASVDFGTSSYEQYF. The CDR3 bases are TGTGCCAGTGTAGATTTCGGGACCTCATCCTACGAGCAGTACTTC.